This T cell receptor (beta chain) appears in the sequencing data of a study of control samples from healthy donors and cancer patients. Germline-derived CDR1 and CDR2 are SGHAT and FQNNGV. This CDR3 comprises 12 residues. Trimming shortened V by 8 bases and J by 1 base, and 8 bases separated the two germline ends. TCRdb keeps only in-frame clones here, not all; method: immunoSEQ multiplex PCR. The repertoire consists of fewer than 120,000 clones, with approximately 90% occurring once and the leading ten covering roughly 3.7%. The sequencing sample was made of PBMCs. The V and J genes are TRBV11-2 and TRBJ1-1; no clear D gene. The clonotype originates from a woman between 55 and 75 years old with lung cancer. The CDR3 region is CASQHWNTEAFF. The CDR3 nucleotides are TGTGCCAGCCAGCATTGGAACACTGAAGCTTTCTTT.